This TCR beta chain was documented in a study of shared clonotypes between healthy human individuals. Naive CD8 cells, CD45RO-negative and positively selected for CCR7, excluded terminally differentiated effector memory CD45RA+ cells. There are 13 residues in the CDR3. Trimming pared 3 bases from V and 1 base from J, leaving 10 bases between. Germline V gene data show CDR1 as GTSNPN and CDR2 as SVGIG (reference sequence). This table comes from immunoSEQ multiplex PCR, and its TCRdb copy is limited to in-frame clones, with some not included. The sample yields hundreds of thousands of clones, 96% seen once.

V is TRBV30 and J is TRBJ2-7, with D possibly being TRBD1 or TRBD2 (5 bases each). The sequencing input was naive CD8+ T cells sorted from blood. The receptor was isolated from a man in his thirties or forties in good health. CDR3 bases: TGTGCCTGGAGCATTTGGGGGTCCTACGAGCAGTACTTC. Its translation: CAWSIWGSYEQYF. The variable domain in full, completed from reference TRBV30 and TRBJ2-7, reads SQTIHQWPATLVQPVGSPLSLECTVEGTSNPNLYWYRQAAGRGLQLLFYSVGIGQISSEVPQNLSASRPQDRQFILSSKKLLLSDSGFYLCAWSIWGSYEQYFGPGTRLTVT.